The clone carrying this T cell receptor beta chain has ten or more counts. Its specificity is unknown. This sample stems from a study of response to subunit inactivated influenza vaccine. Study-level results: Few new T cells, the authors suggested, are recruited by each seasonal influenza vaccination.

Germline assignment: CDR1 DFQATT and CDR2 SNEGSKA (reference sequence). The CDR3 loop spans 14 amino acids. V dropped 6 bases and J dropped 2; count of bases not matched to a gene: 4. TCRdb reprocessed the RT-PCR reads with MiXCR, giving one entry per CDR3 protein. The sample consists of over 150,000 distinct CDR3 sequences, approximately 11% of them appearing once. This chain uses TRBV20-1 with TRBJ2-1; TRBD2 aligns across 10 bases. The TCR was taken from a man aged 50 or older who received an inactivated influenza vaccine. The material was non-naive T cells sorted from PBMCs, obtained roughly 6 weeks after vaccination. The CDR3, as DNA: TGCAGTGCAGTACTAGCGGGGACCTACAATGAGCAGTTCTTC. Translating it yields CSAVLAGTYNEQFF.